Sequencing of this T cell receptor beta chain was carried out in a study of T-cell reconstitution after alpha-beta-depleted transplantation in children. Study-level points and caveats: At around two months after transplant, the alpha-beta T cells were reportedly derived from several hundred expanded clones that came from non-depleted graft cells. Hyperexpanded clones declined; after one year, newly produced T cells mostly supplied diversity.

Germline-derived CDR1 and CDR2 are LGHDT and YNNKEL (reference sequence). The CDR3 is 17 amino acids. V lost 0 bases and J 4 bases, leaving 17 bases between the germline ends. As to this clonotype: What it binds is not known.

As it was prepared, the TCRbeta library received unique molecular identifiers. MiXCR, applied by TCRdb to the PCR reads, yields one record per CDR3 protein. The repertoire holds 200,000 to 300,000 distinct CDR3 sequences, with roughly 26% as singletons. This sequence joins TRBV3-1 and TRBJ2-3; D possibly corresponds to TRBD2 (6 bases). The sample was PBMCs, taken before TCRalphabeta/CD19-depleted stem cell transplant. The receptor was isolated from a girl under 10 years old with Fanconi anemia, due to receive a stem cell transplant. In DNA, the CDR3 is TGTGCCAGCAGCCAAGATCCATGGGGACTGACTTCAGATACGCAGTATTTT. Translation: CASSQDPWGLTSDTQYF.